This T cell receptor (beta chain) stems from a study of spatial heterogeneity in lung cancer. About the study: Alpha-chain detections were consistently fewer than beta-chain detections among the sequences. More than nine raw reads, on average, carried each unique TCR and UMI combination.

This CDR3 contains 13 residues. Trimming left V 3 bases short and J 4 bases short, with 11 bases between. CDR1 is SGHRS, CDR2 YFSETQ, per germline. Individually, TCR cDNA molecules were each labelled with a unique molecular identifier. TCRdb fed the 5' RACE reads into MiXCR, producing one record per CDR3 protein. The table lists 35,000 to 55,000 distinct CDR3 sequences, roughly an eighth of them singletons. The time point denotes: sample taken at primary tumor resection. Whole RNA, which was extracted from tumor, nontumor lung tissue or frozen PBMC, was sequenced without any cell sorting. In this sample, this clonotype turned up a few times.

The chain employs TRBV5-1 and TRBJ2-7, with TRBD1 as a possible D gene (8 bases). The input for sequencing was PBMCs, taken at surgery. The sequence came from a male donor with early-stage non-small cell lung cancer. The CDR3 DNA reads TGCGCCAGCAGCTCACAGGGGGGGTACGAGCAGTACTTC. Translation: CASSSQGGYEQYF.